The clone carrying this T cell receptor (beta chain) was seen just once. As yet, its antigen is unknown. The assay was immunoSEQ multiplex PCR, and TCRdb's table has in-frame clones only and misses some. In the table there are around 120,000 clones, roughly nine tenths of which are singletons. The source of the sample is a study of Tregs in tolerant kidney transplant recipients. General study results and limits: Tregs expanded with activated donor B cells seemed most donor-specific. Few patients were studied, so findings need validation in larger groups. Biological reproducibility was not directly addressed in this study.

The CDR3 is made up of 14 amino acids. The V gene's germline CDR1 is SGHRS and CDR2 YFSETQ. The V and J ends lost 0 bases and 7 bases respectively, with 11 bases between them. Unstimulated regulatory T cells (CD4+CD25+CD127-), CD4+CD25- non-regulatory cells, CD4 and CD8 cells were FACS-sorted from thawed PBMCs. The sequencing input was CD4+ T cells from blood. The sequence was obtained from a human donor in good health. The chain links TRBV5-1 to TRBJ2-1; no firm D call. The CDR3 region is CASSLAWISNEQFF. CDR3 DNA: TGCGCCAGCAGCTTGGCCTGGATTTCAAATGAGCAGTTCTTC.